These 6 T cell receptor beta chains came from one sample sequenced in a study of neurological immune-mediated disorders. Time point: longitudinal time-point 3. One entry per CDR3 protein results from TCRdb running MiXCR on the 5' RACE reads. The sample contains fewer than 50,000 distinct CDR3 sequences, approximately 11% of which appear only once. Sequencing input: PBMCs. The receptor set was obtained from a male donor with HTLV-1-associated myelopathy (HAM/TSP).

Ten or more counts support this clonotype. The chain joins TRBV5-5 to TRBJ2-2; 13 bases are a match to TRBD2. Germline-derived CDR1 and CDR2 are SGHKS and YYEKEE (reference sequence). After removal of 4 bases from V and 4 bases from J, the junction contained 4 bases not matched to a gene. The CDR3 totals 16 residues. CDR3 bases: TGTGCCAGCAGCACTAGCGGGGGGGCAATCACCGGGGAGCTGTTTTTT. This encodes CASSTSGGAITGELFF.

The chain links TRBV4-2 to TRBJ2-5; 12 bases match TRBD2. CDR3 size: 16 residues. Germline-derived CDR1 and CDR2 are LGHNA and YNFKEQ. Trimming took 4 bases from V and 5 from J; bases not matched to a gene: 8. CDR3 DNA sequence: TGTGCCAGCAGCCTGACGACTAGCGGGGGATGGGAGACCCAGTACTTC. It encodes CASSLTTSGGWETQYF.

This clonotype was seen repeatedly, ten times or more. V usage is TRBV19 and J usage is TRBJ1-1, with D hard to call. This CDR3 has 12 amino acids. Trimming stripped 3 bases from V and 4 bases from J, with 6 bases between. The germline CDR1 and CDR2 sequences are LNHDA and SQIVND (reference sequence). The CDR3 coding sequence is TGTGCCAGTAGTATTATGGGCACTGAAGCTTTCTTT. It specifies CASSIMGTEAFF.

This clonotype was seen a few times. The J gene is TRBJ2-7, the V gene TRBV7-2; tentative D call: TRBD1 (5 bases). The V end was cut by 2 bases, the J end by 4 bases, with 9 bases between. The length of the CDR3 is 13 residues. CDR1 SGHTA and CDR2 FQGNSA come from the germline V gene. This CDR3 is CASSLTDSYEQYF. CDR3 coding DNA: TGTGCCAGCAGCTTAACCGACAGTTACGAGCAGTACTTC. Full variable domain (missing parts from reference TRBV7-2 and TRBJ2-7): GAGVSQSPSNKVTEKGKDVELRCDPISGHTALYWYRQSLGQGLEFLIYFQGNSAPDKSGLPSDRFSAERTGGSVSTLTIQRTQQEDSAVYLCASSLTDSYEQYFGPGTRLTVT.

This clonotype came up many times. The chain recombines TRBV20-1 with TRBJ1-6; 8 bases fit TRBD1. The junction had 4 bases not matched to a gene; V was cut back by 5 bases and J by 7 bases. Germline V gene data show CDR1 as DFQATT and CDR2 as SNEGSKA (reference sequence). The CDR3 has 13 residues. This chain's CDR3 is CSAQGQGNSPLHF. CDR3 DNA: TGCAGTGCTCAAGGACAGGGAAATTCACCCCTCCACTTT.

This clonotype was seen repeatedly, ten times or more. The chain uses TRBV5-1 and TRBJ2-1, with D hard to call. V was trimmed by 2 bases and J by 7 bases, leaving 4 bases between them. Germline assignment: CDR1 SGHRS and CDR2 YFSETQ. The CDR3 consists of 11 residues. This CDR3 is CASSFGNEQFF. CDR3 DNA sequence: TGCGCCAGCAGCTTCGGTAATGAGCAGTTCTTC.